The 23 T cell receptor beta chains given below trace back to one sample, sequenced in a study of OX40 agonist ivuxolimab in advanced cancers. Measured with immunoSEQ multiplex PCR; TCRdb has only the in-frame clones, and not every one. The repertoire holds roughly 76,000 clones, with 70% to 90% as singletons. The material was CD4+ or CD8+ T cells sorted from blood, obtained in a trial of the OX40 agonist ivuxolimab. The receptors originated from an adult with an advanced solid tumor such as melanoma, head and neck, liver or kidney cancer.

The chain couples TRBV7-2 to TRBJ2-7; D is possibly TRBD1 (5 bases). CDR1 is SGHTA, CDR2 FQGNSA, per germline. Trimming cost V 3 bases and J 2 bases, with 14 bases left between them. The CDR3 sequence is 15 residues long. CDR3 protein: CASSFARQLPYEQYF. The CDR3 DNA reads TGTGCCAGCAGCTTCGCGCGACAGTTGCCCTACGAGCAGTACTTC.

This rearrangement joins TRBV10-1 to TRBJ1-1; D not resolved. V lost 0 bases and J lost 3, with 14 bases in between. Germline V CDR1 and CDR2: WNHNN, SYGVQD (reference sequence). CDR3 length: 16 amino acids. The CDR3: CASSESVGSPYTEAFF. The DNA for the CDR3 is TGCGCCAGCAGTGAGTCGGTAGGGTCCCCGTACACTGAAGCTTTCTTT.

This chain uses TRBV6-5 with TRBJ2-7, with D possibly TRBD1 on 6 matching bases. CDR1 and CDR2 from the germline V gene are MNHEY and SVGAGI. V lost 0 bases and J 2 bases, leaving 11 bases between the germline ends. This CDR3 contains 15 residues. CDR3 nucleotide sequence: TGTGCCAGCAGTTACTCGATGCAGGGGCCCTACGAGCAGTACTTC. Protein product: CASSYSMQGPYEQYF.

The genes are TRBV10-1 and TRBJ1-3, with no clear D. The V and J ends lost 4 bases and 5 bases respectively, with 6 bases between them. CDR3 length: 12 amino acids. The germline V gene has CDR1 WNHNN and CDR2 SYGVQD (reference sequence). The CDR3: CASSGRRNTIYF. Written as DNA, the CDR3 is TGCGCCAGCAGTGGTCGTCGAAACACCATATATTTT.

The genes are TRBV5-1 and TRBJ1-1; 9 bases line up with TRBD1. The trim removed 8 bases at V and 4 bases at J, leaving 6 bases unmatched. This CDR3 contains 13 residues. Germline CDR1 and CDR2: SGHRS and YFSETQ. Here the CDR3 DNA reads TGCGCCAGTCCGGGACAGGGCGCCACTGAAGCTTTCTTT. Residues: CASPGQGATEAFF.

This rearrangement joins TRBV19 to TRBJ1-5; 9 bases map to TRBD1. Germline V gene lookup returns CDR1 LNHDA and CDR2 SQIVND (reference sequence). V dropped 5 bases and J dropped 3; count of bases not matched to a gene: 8. The CDR3 has 16 amino acids. The CDR3 DNA is TGTGCCAGTAGTTCCACGACAGGGGGGAACAATCAGCCCCAGCATTTT. This sequence encodes CASSSTTGGNNQPQHF.

In DNA form, the CDR3 reads TGTGCCAGCAGCTTACAGGGGGCGCGGAACGGGGAGCTGTTTTTT. It is translated as CASSLQGARNGELFF. The rearrangement links TRBV5-6 to TRBJ2-2, with 9 bases identical to TRBD1. Germline CDR1 SGHDT, CDR2 YYEEEE. This CDR3 has 15 residues. The trim removed 2 bases at V and 7 bases at J, leaving 6 bases unmatched.

The V call is TRBV10-3, the J call TRBJ1-5; 11 bases are shared with TRBD1. The V gene end was trimmed by 6 bases and the J gene end by 4 bases; junction bases not matched to a gene: 5. The CDR3 spans 15 residues. The germline V gene has CDR1 ENHRY and CDR2 SYGVKD. The CDR3 DNA follows: TGTGCCATCAGACCCGGGACAGGGGGAAATCAGCCCCAGCATTTT. Protein sequence: CAIRPGTGGNQPQHF.

This chain uses TRBV2 with TRBJ2-4; D not certain. The CDR3 is 15 amino acids. CDR1 is SNHLY, CDR2 FYNNEI, per germline. V was trimmed by 1 base and J by 0 bases, leaving 7 bases between them. The CDR3: CASSEVRLAKNIQYF. DNA for the CDR3: TGTGCCAGCAGTGAAGTCCGACTAGCCAAAAACATTCAGTACTTC. Complete variable domain (other parts from reference TRBV2 and TRBJ2-4): EPEVTQTPSHQVTQMGQEVILRCVPISNHLYFYWYRQILGQKVEFLVSFYNNEISEKSEIFDDQFSVERPDGSNFTLKIRSTKLEDSAMYFCASSEVRLAKNIQYFGAGTRLSVL.

V is TRBV4-1 and J is TRBJ2-3; D uncertain. CDR1 is MGHRA, CDR2 YSYEKL, per germline. Trimming left V 0 bases short and J 1 base short, with 8 bases between. CDR3 length: 15 residues. The DNA for the CDR3 is TGCGCCAGCAGCCAAGATGGCAGCGGCACAGATACGCAGTATTTT. It yields the protein CASSQDGSGTDTQYF.

The rearrangement joins TRBV5-5 to TRBJ1-1; TRBD1 might be the D (5 bases). Germline V lookup: CDR1 SGHKS, CDR2 YYEKEE (reference sequence). V dropped 2 bases and J dropped 7 bases, with 12 bases sitting between them. The CDR3 is made up of 13 amino acids. CDR3 nucleotides: TGTGCCAGCAGCTTATTTACGGGGGTTGAAGCTTTCTTT. Encoded protein: CASSLFTGVEAFF.

V and J are TRBV7-2 and TRBJ1-1, with D perhaps matching TRBD1 (6 bases). V was cut by 1 base and J by 3 bases, with 6 bases left in between. This CDR3 contains 13 residues. Germline V gives CDR1 SGHTA, CDR2 FQGNSA. The CDR3 sequence is CASSLDRDTEAFF. The CDR3 DNA reads TGTGCCAGCAGCTTAGACAGGGACACTGAAGCTTTCTTT. The full variable domain, in which reference TRBV7-2 and TRBJ1-1 provide the parts outside the CDR3, is GAGVSQSPSNKVTEKGKDVELRCDPISGHTALYWYRQSLGQGLEFLIYFQGNSAPDKSGLPSDRFSAERTGGSVSTLTIQRTQQEDSAVYLCASSLDRDTEAFFGQGTRLTVV.

The chain recombines TRBV7-9 with TRBJ2-5, with D possibly TRBD2 on 6 matching bases. CDR3 length equals 15 residues. The V gene's germline CDR1 is SEHNR and CDR2 FQNEAQ (reference sequence). V was trimmed by 5 bases and J by 5 bases, leaving 18 bases between them. CDR3 protein: CASSKGGPPLETQYF. In DNA, the CDR3 is TGTGCCAGCAGCAAAGGAGGGCCACCTTTGGAGACCCAGTACTTC.

V and J are TRBV7-2 and TRBJ1-3, with unresolved D. Germline assignment: CDR1 SGHTA and CDR2 FQGNSA. The CDR3 runs 12 residues. Trimming removed 6 bases from V and 7 bases from J, with 10 bases in between. DNA for the CDR3: TGTGCCAGCAGTCAACCCGGTAACACCATATATTTT. The encoded protein is CASSQPGNTIYF.

This sequence joins TRBV30 and TRBJ2-6, with D perhaps TRBD2 (6 bases). The CDR3 has 16 residues. Germline loops: CDR1 GTSNPN, CDR2 SVGIG (reference sequence). The V end was cut by 4 bases, the J end by 0 bases, with 13 bases between. DNA for the CDR3: TGTGCCTGGATTAGCGGAGCGTTCTCTGGGGCCAACGTCCTGACTTTC. It encodes CAWISGAFSGANVLTF.

The V gene is TRBV5-8, the J gene TRBJ2-1; the match to TRBD2 covers 14 bases. Germline CDR1 reads SGHTS; CDR2 reads YDEGEE. The V segment lost 2 bases and the J segment 1 base; nucleotides outside the gene matches: 8. The CDR3 length is 19 residues. The CDR3 region has the DNA TGTGCCAGCAGCTTACTTCGACTAGCGGGAGGGAGGTCCTACAATGAGCAGTTCTTC. This gives the protein CASSLLRLAGGRSYNEQFF.

This clone was seen a single time. CDR3 DNA: TGTGCCAGCAGCGGGACTAGCGGGAGCTTCAGAACAGATACGCAGTATTTT. Translating it yields CASSGTSGSFRTDTQYF. The chain recombines TRBV9 with TRBJ2-3, with TRBD2 matching over 13 bases. CDR1 is SGDLS and CDR2 is YYNGEE in the germline V gene. The V and J ends lost 3 bases and 3 bases, in that order; junction bases with no gene match: 7. This CDR3 has 17 residues. Combining the CDR3 with reference TRBV9 and TRBJ2-3 gives the whole variable domain DSGVTQTPKHLITATGQRVTLRCSPRSGDLSVYWYQQSLDQGLQFLIQYYNGEERAKGNILERFSAQQFPDLHSELNLSSLELGDSALYFCASSGTSGSFRTDTQYFGPGTRLTVL.

This chain links TRBV4-2 with TRBJ1-1, with unresolved D. The CDR3 is 13 residues long. Looked up from germline, CDR1 is LGHNA and CDR2 is YNFKEQ. V was pared by 4 bases and J by 1 base, with 7 bases between. CDR3 in amino acids: CASSLDPNTEAFF. The CDR3 DNA sequence: TGTGCCAGCAGCCTGGACCCGAACACTGAAGCTTTCTTT.

The chain links TRBV2 to TRBJ2-7, with 14 bases lining up with TRBD2. This CDR3 comprises 17 residues. V dropped 4 bases and J dropped 0; count of bases not matched to a gene: 5. Germline-derived CDR1 and CDR2 are SNHLY and FYNNEI. The DNA for the CDR3 is TGTGCCAGCAGTGGACTAGCGGGGGGGGGATCCTCCTACGAGCAGTACTTC. Amino acid sequence: CASSGLAGGGSSYEQYF.

This chain connects TRBV2 to TRBJ2-1; D call uncertain. The ends were cut back, 4 bases at V and 12 bases at J, with 10 bases in the middle. The CDR3 extends over 11 amino acids. Per the germline V gene, CDR1 is SNHLY and CDR2 is FYNNEI. In DNA, the CDR3 is TGTGCCAGCAGTGTCCTAACCTTGCAGTTCTTC. Protein: CASSVLTLQFF.

The chain is built from TRBV7-9 and TRBJ2-2; TRBD1 might be the D (6 bases). The germline V gene encodes CDR1 SEHNR and CDR2 FQNEAQ (reference sequence). The germline V and J ends were trimmed by 5 bases and 5 bases, with 12 bases remaining between them. The CDR3 extends over 14 amino acids. CDR3 nucleotides: TGTGCCAGCAGCACCACCGGGACAACCGGGGAGCTGTTTTTT. This translates into CASSTTGTTGELFF.

This clone was seen just once. The chain joins TRBV4-1 to TRBJ1-3; 12 nucleotides align to TRBD1. Germline lookup yields CDR1 MGHRA and CDR2 YSYEKL. The CDR3 covers 18 residues. With V trimmed by 0 bases and J by 4 bases, 7 bases remained unmatched. CDR3 sequence: CASSQDMGQGATGNTIYF. CDR3 nucleotide sequence: TGCGCCAGCAGCCAAGATATGGGACAGGGGGCGACCGGAAACACCATATATTTT.

The chain joins TRBV2 to TRBJ1-1; 8 nucleotides line up with TRBD1. Losses at the gene ends were 6 bases for V and 6 bases for J; bases not matched to a gene: 9. CDR1 is SNHLY, CDR2 FYNNEI, per germline. The CDR3 sequence is 14 residues long. The CDR3 nucleotides read TGTGCCAGCAGGGGTAGGACAGGGCAATCTGAAGCTTTCTTT. It specifies CASRGRTGQSEAFF.